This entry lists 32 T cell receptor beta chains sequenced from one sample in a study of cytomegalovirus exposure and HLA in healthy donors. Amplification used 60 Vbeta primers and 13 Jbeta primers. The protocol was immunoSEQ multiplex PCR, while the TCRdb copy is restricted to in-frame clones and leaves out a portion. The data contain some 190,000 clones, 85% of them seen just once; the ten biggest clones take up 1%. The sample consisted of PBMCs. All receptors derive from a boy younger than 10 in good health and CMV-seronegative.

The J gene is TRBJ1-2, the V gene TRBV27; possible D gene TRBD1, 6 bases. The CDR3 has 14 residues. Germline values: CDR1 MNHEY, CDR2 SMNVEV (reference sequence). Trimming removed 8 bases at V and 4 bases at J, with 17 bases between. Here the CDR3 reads CASSLGGAGYGYTF. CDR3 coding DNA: TGTGCCAGCTCCCTTGGGGGGGCGGGCTATGGCTACACCTTC.

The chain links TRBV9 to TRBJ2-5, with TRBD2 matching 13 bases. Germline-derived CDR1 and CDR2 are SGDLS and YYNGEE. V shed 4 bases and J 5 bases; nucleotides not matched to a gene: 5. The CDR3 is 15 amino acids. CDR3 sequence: CASSPTGLAGETQYF. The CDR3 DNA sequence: TGTGCCAGCAGCCCGACGGGACTAGCGGGGGAGACCCAGTACTTC.

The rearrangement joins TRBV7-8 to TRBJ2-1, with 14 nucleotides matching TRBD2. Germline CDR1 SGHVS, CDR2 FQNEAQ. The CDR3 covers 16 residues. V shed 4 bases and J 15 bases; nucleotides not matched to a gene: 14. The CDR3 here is CASSSGLAGGPRSGFF. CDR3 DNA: TGTGCCAGCAGCTCCGGACTAGCGGGAGGCCCCCGCTCTGGGTTCTTC.

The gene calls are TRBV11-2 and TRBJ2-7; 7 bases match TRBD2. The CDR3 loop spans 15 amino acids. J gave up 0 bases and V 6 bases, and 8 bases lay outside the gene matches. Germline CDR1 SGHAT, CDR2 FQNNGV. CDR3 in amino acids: CASRSLRESSYEQYF. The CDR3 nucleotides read TGTGCCAGCAGGTCCCTGCGGGAGAGCTCCTACGAGCAGTACTTC. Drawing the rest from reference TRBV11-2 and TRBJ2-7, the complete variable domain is EAGVAQSPRYKIIEKRQSVAFWCNPISGHATLYWYQQILGQGPKLLIQFQNNGVVDDSQLPKDRFSAERLKGVDSTLKIQPAKLEDSAVYLCASRSLRESSYEQYFGPGTRLTVT.

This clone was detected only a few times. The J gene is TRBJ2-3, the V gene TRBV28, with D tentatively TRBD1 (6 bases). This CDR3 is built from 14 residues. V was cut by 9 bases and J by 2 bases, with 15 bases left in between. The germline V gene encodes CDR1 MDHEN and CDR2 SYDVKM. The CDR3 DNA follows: TGTGCCAGTAGAAAGGGGGAATACACAGATACGCAGTATTTT. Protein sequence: CASRKGEYTDTQYF.

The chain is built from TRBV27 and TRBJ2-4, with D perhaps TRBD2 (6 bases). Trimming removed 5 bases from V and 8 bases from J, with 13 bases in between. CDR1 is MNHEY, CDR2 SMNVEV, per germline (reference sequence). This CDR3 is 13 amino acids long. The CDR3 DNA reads TGTGCCAGCAGTGTCAGGCGGGGAGACATTCAGTACTTC. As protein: CASSVRRGDIQYF.

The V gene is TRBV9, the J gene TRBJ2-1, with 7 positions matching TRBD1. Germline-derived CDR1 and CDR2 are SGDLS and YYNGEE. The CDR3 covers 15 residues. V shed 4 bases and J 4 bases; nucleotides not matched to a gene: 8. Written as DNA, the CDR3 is TGTGCCAGCAGCCTCCGGGACAGCTTATACAATGAGCAGTTCTTC. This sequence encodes CASSLRDSLYNEQFF.

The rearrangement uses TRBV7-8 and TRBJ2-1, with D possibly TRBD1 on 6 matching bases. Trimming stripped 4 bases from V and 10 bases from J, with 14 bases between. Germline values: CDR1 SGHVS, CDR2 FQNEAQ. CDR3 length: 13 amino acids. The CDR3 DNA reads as TGTGCCAGCAGCTCAGGGGCCTGGGGAGAGCAGTTCTTC. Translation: CASSSGAWGEQFF.

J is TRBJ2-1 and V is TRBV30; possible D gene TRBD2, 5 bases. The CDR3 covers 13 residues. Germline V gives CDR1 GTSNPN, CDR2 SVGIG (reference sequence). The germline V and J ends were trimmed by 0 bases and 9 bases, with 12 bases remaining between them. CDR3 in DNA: TGTGCCTGGAGTGTTGACTACATGGCTGAGCAGTTCTTC. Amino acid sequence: CAWSVDYMAEQFF.

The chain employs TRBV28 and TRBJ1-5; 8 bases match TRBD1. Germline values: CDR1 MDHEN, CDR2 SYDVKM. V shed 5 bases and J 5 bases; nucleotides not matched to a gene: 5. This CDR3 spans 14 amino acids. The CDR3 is CASSQGAGDQPQHF. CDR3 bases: TGTGCCAGCAGTCAGGGGGCCGGGGATCAGCCCCAGCATTTT.

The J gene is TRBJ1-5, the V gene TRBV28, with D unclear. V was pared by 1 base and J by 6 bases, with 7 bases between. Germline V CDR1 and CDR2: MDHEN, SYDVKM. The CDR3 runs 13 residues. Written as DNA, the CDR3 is TGTGCCAGCAGTTTATCGACAACTCAGCCCCAGCATTTT. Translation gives CASSLSTTQPQHF.

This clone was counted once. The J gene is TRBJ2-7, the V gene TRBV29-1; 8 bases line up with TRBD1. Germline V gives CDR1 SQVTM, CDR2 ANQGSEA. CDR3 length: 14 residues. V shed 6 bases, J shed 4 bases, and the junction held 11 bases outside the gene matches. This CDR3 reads CSVGSGRGLYEQYF. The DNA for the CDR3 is TGCAGCGTGGGATCGGGCAGGGGGCTTTACGAGCAGTACTTC.

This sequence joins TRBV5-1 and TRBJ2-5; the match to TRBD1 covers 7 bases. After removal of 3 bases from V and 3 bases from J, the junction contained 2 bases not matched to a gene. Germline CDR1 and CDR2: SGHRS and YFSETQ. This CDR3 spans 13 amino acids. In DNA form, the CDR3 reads TGCGCCAGCAGCTGGGGGACAGAAGAGACCCAGTACTTC. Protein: CASSWGTEETQYF.

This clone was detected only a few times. This chain's CDR3 is CASSEDYFPSYNEQFF. In DNA form, the CDR3 reads TGTGCCAGCAGTGAGGACTATTTTCCTTCCTACAATGAGCAGTTCTTC. The gene calls are TRBV6-1 and TRBJ2-1; TRBD2 might be the D (6 bases). V lost 3 bases, J lost 1 base, and 13 bases lay in between. Germline loops: CDR1 MNHNS, CDR2 SASEGT. The CDR3 runs 16 residues.

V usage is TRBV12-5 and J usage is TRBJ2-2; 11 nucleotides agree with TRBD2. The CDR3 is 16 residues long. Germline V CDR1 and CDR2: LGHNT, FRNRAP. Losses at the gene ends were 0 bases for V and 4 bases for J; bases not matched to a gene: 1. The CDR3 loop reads CASGLVLAGVTGELFF. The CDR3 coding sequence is TGTGCTAGTGGTTTGGTACTAGCGGGAGTCACCGGGGAGCTGTTTTTT.

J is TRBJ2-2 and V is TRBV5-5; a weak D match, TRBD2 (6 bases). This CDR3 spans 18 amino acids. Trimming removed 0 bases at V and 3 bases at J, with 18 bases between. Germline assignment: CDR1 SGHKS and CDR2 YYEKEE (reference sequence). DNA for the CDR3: TGTGCCAGCAGCTTGGCCTGGGGACTGTGGCGGGACACCGGGGAGCTGTTTTTT. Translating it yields CASSLAWGLWRDTGELFF.

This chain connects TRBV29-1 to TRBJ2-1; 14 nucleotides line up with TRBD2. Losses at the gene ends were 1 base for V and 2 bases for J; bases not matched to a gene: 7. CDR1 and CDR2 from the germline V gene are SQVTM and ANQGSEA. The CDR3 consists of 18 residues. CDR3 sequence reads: CSVEGTSGRSRTYNEQFF. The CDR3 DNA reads TGCAGCGTTGAAGGGACTAGCGGGAGGAGTCGCACCTACAATGAGCAGTTCTTC.

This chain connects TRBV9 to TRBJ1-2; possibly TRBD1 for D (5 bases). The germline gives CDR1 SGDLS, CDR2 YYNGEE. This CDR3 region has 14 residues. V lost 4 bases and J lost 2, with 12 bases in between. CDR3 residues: CASSPPDRNYGYTF. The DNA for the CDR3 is TGTGCCAGCAGCCCCCCAGACAGAAACTATGGCTACACCTTC.

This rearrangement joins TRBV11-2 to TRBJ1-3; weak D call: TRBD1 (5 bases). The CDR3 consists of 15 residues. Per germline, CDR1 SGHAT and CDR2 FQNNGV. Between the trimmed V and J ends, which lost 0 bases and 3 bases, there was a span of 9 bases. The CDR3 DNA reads TGTGCCAGCAGCTTAGAGTGGGGCAGTGGAAACACCATATATTTT. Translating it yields CASSLEWGSGNTIYF.

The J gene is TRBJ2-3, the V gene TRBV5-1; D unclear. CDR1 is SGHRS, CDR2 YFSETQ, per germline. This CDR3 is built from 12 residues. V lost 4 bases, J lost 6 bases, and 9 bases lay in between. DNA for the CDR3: TGCGCCAGCAGCGAAACCCGGGATACGCAGTATTTT. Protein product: CASSETRDTQYF. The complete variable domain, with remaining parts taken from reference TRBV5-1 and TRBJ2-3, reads KAGVTQTPRYLIKTRGQQVTLSCSPISGHRSVSWYQQTPGQGLQFLFEYFSETQRNKGNFPGRFSGRQFSNSRSEMNVSTLELGDSALYLCASSETRDTQYFGPGTRLTVL.

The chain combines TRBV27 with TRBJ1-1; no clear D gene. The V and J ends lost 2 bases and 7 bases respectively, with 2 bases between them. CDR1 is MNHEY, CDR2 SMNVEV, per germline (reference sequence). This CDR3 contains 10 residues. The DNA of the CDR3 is TGTGCCAGCAGTTTACTTGAAGCTTTCTTT. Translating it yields CASSLLEAFF.

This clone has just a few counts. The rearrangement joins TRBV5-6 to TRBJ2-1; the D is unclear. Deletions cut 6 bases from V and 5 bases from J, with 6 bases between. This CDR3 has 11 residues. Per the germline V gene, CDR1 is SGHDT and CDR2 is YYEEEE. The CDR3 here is CASIKNNEQFF. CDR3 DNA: TGTGCCAGCATCAAAAACAATGAGCAGTTCTTC.

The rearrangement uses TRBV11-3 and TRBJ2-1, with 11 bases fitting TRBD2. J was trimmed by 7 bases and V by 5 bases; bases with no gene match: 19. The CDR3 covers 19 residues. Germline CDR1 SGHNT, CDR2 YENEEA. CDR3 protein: CASSPDPPHSGRAGNEQFF. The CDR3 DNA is TGTGCCAGCAGCCCTGACCCTCCTCATAGCGGGAGGGCCGGGAATGAGCAGTTCTTC.

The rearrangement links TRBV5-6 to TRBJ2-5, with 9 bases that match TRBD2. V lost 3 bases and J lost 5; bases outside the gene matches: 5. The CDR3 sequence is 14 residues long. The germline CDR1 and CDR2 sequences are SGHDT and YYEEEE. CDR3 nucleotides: TGTGCCAGCAGCTGGACTAGCGTGGAGGAGACCCAGTACTTC. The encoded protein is CASSWTSVEETQYF.

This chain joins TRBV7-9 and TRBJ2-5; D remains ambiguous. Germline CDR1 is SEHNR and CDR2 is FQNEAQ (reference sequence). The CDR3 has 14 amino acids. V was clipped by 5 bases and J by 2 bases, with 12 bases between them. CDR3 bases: TGTGCCAGCAGCCCCCGCGAGGTGCAAGAGACCCAGTACTTC. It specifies CASSPREVQETQYF.

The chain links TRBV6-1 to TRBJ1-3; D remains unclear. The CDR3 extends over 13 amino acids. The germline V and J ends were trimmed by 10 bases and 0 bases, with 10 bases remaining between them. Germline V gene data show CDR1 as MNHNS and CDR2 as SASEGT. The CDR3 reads CATSRASGNTIYF. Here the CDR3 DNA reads TGTGCCACCTCAAGAGCCTCTGGAAACACCATATATTTT.

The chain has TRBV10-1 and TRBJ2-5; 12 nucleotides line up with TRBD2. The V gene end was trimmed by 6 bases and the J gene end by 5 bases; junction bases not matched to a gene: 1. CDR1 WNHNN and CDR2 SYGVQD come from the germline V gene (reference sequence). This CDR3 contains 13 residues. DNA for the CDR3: TGCGCCAGCAGCGGGACTAGCGGGGAGACCCAGTACTTC. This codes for CASSGTSGETQYF.

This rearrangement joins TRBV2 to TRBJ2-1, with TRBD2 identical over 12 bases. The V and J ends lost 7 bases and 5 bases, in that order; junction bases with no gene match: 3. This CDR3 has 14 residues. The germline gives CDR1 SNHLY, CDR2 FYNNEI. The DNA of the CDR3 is TGTGCCAGCACCGGACTAGCGGGGAACAATGAGCAGTTCTTC. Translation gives CASTGLAGNNEQFF.

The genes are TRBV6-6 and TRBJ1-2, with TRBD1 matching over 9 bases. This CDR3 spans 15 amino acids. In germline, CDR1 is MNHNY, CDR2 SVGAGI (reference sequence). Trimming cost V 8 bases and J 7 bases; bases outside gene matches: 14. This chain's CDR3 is CASSTVGDREGGYTF. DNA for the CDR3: TGTGCCAGCTCCACCGTCGGGGACAGGGAAGGTGGCTACACCTTC.

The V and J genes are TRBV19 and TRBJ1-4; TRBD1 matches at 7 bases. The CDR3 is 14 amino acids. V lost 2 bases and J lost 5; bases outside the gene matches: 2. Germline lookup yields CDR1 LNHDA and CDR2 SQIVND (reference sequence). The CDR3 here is CASSIRDRNEKLFF. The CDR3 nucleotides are TGTGCCAGTAGTATACGGGACAGAAATGAAAAACTGTTTTTT.

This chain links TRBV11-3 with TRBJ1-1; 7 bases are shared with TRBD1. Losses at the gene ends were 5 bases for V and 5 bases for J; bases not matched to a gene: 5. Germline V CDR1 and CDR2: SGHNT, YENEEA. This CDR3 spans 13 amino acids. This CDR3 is CASSGRGQTEAFF. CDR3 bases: TGTGCCAGCAGCGGAAGGGGACAGACTGAAGCTTTCTTT.

In nucleotides, the CDR3 is TGTGCCAGCAGTTTACGCGGGACTGCCGCCTACAATGAGCAGTTCTTC. Protein product: CASSLRGTAAYNEQFF. The chain employs TRBV27 and TRBJ2-1, with D possibly TRBD2 on 6 matching bases. Germline lookup yields CDR1 MNHEY and CDR2 SMNVEV (reference sequence). Trimming removed 2 bases at V and 2 bases at J, with 13 bases between. This CDR3 region has 16 residues.